This TCR beta chain is drawn from a study of shared clonotypes between healthy human individuals. Study-level points and caveats: Compared with clonotypes that all four donors shared, non-shared clonotypes had lower generation probabilities.

Germline CDR1 MNHEY, CDR2 SVGAGI. V shed 2 bases and J shed 4 bases, with 15 bases lying between them. The CDR3 is made up of 16 amino acids. Original processing notes: From ImmunoSEQ came sequences covering only the junction and carrying no quality scores, so filtering differed. Clones were sequenced by immunoSEQ multiplex PCR, and TCRdb holds only the in-frame ones, with some missing. V, J and clone size derive from that table, while D and trimming were established from the DNA sequence. The sample holds some 1.5 million clones, around 98% seen once. Concerning this clone: Its target is unknown.

The TCR comes from a man aged 25 to 40 in good health. Sequenced: naive CD4+ T cells sorted from blood. Sample subset: CD45RA+ positively selected. The V call is TRBV6-5, the J call TRBJ2-1; D call uncertain. The CDR3 bases are TGTGCCAGCAGTTACGCAAGCGTGGAATTTTACAATGAGCAGTTCTTC. Encoded protein: CASSYASVEFYNEQFF.